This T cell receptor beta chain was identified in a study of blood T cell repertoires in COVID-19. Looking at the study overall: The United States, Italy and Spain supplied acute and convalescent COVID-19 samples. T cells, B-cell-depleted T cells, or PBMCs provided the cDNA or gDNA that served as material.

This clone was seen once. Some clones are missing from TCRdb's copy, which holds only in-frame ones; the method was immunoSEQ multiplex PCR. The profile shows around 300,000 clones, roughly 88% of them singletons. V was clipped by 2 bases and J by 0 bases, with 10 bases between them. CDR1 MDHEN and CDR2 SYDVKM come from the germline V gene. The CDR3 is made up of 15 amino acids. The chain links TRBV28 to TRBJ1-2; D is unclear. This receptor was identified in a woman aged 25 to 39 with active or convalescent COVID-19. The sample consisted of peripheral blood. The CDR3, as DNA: TGTGCCAGCAGTTTAGGAGGGAGAGCTAACTATGGCTACACCTTC. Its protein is CASSLGGRANYGYTF.